This T cell receptor beta chain was observed in a study of blood T cell repertoires in COVID-19. Study at large: Specimens from acute and convalescent COVID-19 originated in the United States, Italy and Spain.

Trimming left V 4 bases short and J 10 bases short, with 21 bases between. The CDR3 runs to 15 residues. The germline V gene encodes CDR1 SGHKS and CDR2 YYEKEE (reference sequence). Profiling relied on immunoSEQ multiplex PCR, and the TCRdb table lists in-frame clones only, not all of them. The table records 70,000 to 95,000 clones, roughly nine tenths of them present only once. This clone has just a few counts. This chain connects TRBV5-5 to TRBJ1-5; D remains ambiguous. This TCR came from an elderly woman with active COVID-19. What was sequenced was peripheral blood. The chain's CDR3 is CASSQSGSTQLPQHF. CDR3 sequence (DNA): TGTGCCAGCAGCCAGAGCGGCAGTACCCAATTACCCCAGCATTTT.